The rows below give T cell receptor beta chains drawn from one sample of a study of T cells in Graves' hyperthyroidism and ophthalmopathy. A single record per CDR3 protein comes from TCRdb applying MiXCR to the multiplex PCR reads. The data contain roughly 380,000 distinct CDR3 sequences, 15% to 20% of them singletons. Sequenced: blood. All receptors come from a woman in her forties with Graves' ophthalmopathy. CDR3s include the opening cysteine and the closing phenylalanine or tryptophan. A D gene is named only where the DNA matches it firmly. Rows may omit the clone size; those that give it use once, few, many or a size class.

CSAYRNYEQYF | TGCAGTGCTTACCGCAACTACGAGCAGTACTTC | . | TRBV20-1 | many | TRBJ2-7
CASSGSVGNTEAFF | TGTGCCAGCAGTGGGAGTGTGGGAAACACTGAAGCTTTCTTT | . | TRBV6-1 | many | TRBJ1-1
CASSLSQGSYEQYF | TGCGCCAGCAGCTTGTCGCAGGGGTCCTACGAGCAGTACTTC | . | TRBV5-1 | many | TRBJ2-7
CASSSSRYGGGYTF | TGTGCCAGCAGTTCCTCTAGGTATGGCGGAGGCTACACCTTC | . | TRBV28 | once | TRBJ1-2
CASSPRTGHQETQYF | TGTGCCAGCAGCCCTCGGACGGGACACCAAGAGACCCAGTACTTC | . | TRBV11-3 | . | TRBJ2-5
CASSESGRNTEAFF | TGTGCCAGCAGTGAATCAGGGAGGAACACTGAAGCTTTCTTT | . | TRBV6-1 | many | TRBJ1-1
CASSMGQGGYEQYF | TGTGCCAGCAGTATGGGACAGGGAGGGTACGAGCAGTACTTC | TRBD1 | TRBV27 | many | TRBJ2-7
CASSPPDRPFNYGYTF | TGTGCCAGCAGTCCACCGGACAGGCCCTTTAACTATGGCTACACCTTC | TRBD1 | TRBV28 | many | TRBJ1-2
CASSDLPPPQHF | TGTGCCAGCAGTGACTTACCGCCGCCCCAGCATTTT | . | TRBV6-1 | many | TRBJ1-5
CASSRLGQPDQETQYF | TGTGCCAGCAGTAGACTGGGACAGCCCGACCAAGAGACCCAGTACTTC | TRBD1 | TRBV6-2/TRBV6-3 | many | TRBJ2-5
CASSTQGVSYEQYF | TGTGCCAGCAGTACCCAGGGGGTCAGCTACGAGCAGTACTTC | TRBD1 | TRBV2 | many | TRBJ2-7
CASSAPSANYGYTF | TGTGCCAGCAGCGCGCCATCGGCTAACTATGGCTACACCTTC | . | TRBV9 | many | TRBJ1-2
CASRLRTVVDSPLHF | TGTGCCAGCAGGTTACGCACGGTAGTGGATTCACCCCTCCACTTT | . | TRBV28 | few | TRBJ1-6
CSVVPRTGRTYEQYF | TGCAGCGTTGTCCCTCGGACAGGGAGAACCTACGAGCAGTACTTC | TRBD1 | TRBV29-1 | many | TRBJ2-7
CASSYGKTGAYGYTF | TGTGCCAGCAGTTACGGGAAAACAGGGGCCTATGGCTACACCTTC | TRBD1 | TRBV6-5 | many | TRBJ1-2